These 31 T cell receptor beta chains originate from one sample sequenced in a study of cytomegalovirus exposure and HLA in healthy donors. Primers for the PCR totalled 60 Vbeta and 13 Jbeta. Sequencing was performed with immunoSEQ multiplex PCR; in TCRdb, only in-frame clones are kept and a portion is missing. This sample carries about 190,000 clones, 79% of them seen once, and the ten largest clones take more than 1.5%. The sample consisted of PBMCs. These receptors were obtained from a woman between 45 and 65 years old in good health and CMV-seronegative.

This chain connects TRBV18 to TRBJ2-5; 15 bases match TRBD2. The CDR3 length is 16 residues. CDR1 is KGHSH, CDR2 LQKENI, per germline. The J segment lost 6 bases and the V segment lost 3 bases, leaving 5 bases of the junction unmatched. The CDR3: CASSPEGLAGGQTQYF. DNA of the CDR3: TGTGCCAGCTCACCTGAGGGACTAGCGGGAGGTCAGACCCAGTACTTC.

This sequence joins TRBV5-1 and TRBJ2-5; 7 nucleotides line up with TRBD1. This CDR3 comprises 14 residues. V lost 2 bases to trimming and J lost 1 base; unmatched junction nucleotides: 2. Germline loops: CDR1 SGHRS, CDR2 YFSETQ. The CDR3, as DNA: TGCGCCAGCAGCTTCGGACAGGCCCAAGAGACCCAGTACTTC. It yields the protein CASSFGQAQETQYF.

This CDR3 is CASSDTGTKTYEQYF. The CDR3 nucleotides are TGTGCCAGTAGCGACACAGGGACGAAAACCTACGAGCAGTACTTC. The rearrangement uses TRBV19 and TRBJ2-7, with D possibly matching TRBD1 (6 bases). In germline, CDR1 is LNHDA, CDR2 SQIVND (reference sequence). V lost 6 bases to trimming and J lost 2 bases, with 17 bases between them. The CDR3 is 15 amino acids.

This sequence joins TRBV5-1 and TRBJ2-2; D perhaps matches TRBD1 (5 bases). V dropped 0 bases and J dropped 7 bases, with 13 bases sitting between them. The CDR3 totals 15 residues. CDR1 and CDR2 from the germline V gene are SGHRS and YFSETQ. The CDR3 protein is CASSLEGNSGGELFF. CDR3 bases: TGCGCCAGCAGCTTGGAGGGGAACTCAGGCGGGGAGCTGTTTTTT.

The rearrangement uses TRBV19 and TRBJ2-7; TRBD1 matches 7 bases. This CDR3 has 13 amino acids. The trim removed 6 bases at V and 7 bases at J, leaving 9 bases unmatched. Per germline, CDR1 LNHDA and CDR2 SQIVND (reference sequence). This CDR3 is CASRPDRAREQYF. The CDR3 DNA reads TGTGCCAGTAGGCCTGACAGGGCTAGGGAGCAGTACTTC.

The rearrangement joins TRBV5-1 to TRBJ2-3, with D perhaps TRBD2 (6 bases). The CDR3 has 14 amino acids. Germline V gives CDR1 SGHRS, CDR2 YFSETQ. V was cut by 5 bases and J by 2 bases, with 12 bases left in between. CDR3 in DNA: TGCGCCAGCAGACTAGCTAAGGCCACAGATACGCAGTATTTT. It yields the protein CASRLAKATDTQYF.

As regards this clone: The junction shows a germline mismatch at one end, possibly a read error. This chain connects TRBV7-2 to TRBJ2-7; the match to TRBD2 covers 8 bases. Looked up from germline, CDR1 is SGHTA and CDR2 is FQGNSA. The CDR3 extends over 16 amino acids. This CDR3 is CASTLGGTSGAYEQYF. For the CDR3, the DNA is TGTGCCAGCACCTTAGGGGGTACTAGCGGAGCCTACGAGCAGTACTTC.

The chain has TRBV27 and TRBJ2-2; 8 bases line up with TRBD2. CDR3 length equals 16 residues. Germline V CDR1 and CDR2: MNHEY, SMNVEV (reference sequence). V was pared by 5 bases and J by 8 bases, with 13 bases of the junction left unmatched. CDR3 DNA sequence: TGTGCCAGCAGTCCTCGGGGTAGCGGGGCAAAGGGGGAGCTGTTTTTT. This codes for CASSPRGSGAKGELFF.

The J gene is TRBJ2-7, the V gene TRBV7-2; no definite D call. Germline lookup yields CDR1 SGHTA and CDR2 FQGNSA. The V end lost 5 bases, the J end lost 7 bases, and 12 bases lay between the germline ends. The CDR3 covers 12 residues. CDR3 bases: TGTGCCAGCAGCCCACCTATGAGAGAGCAGTACTTC. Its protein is CASSPPMREQYF.

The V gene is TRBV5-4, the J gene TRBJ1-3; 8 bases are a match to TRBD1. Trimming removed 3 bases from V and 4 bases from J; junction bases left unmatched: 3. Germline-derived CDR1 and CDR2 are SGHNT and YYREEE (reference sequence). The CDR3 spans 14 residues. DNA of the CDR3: TGTGCCAGCAGCTGGACAGGGAGCGGAAACACCATATATTTT. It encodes CASSWTGSGNTIYF.

This CDR3 reads CASRSTGPEGYTF. CDR3 coding DNA: TGTGCCAGCAGGTCGACAGGGCCGGAGGGCTACACCTTC. J is TRBJ1-2 and V is TRBV5-6; 7 bases agree with TRBD1. The CDR3 runs 13 residues. Germline assignment: CDR1 SGHDT and CDR2 YYEEEE. The V gene end was trimmed by 5 bases and the J gene end by 8 bases; junction bases not matched to a gene: 9.

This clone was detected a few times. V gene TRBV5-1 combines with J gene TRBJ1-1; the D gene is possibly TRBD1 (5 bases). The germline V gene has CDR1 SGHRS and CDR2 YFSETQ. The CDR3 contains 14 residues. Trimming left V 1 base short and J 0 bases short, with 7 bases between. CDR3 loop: CASSLTGVNTEAFF. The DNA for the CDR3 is TGCGCCAGCAGCTTGACAGGCGTGAACACTGAAGCTTTCTTT.

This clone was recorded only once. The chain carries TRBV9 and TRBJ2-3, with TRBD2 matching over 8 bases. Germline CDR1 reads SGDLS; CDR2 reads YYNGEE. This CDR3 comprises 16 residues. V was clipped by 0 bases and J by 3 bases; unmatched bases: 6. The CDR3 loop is CASSVVGGGRTDTQYF. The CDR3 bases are TGTGCCAGCAGCGTAGTTGGCGGGGGGCGTACAGATACGCAGTATTTT.

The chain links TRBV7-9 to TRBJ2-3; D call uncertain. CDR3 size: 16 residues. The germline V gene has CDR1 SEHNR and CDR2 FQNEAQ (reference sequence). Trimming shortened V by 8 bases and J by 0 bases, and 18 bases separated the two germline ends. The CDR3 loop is CASGSRGGASTDTQYF. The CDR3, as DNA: TGTGCCAGCGGATCCCGCGGTGGCGCTAGCACAGATACGCAGTATTTT.

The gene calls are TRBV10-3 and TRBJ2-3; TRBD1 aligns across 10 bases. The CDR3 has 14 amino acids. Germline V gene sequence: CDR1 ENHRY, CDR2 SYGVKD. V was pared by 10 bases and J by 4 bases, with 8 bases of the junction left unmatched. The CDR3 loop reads CANKGDRGSDTQYF. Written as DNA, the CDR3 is TGTGCCAATAAAGGGGACAGGGGATCAGATACGCAGTATTTT.

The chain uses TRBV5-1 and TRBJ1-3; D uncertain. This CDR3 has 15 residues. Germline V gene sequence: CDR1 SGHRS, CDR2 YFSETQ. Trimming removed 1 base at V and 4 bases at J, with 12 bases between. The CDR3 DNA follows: TGCGCCAGCAGCTTGTCCGGGGATCGAGGAAACACCATATATTTT. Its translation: CASSLSGDRGNTIYF.

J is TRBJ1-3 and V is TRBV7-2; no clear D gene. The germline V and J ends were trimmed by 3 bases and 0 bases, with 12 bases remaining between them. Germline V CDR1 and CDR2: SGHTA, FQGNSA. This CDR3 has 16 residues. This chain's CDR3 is CASSLRQANSGNTIYF. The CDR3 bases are TGTGCCAGCAGCTTGCGTCAGGCTAACTCTGGAAACACCATATATTTT.

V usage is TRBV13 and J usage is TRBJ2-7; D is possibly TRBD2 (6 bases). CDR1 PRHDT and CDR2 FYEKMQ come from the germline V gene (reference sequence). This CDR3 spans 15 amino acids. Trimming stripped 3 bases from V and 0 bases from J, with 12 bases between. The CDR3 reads CASSFDHGGSYEQYF. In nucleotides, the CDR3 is TGTGCCAGCAGCTTTGACCACGGGGGCTCCTACGAGCAGTACTTC.

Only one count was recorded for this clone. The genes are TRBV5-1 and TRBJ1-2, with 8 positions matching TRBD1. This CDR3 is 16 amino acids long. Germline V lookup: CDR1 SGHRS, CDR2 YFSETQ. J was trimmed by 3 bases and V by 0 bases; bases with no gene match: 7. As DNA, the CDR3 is TGCGCCAGCAGCTTGGAGGGGGACAGGAGGGACTATGGCTACACCTTC. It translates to CASSLEGDRRDYGYTF. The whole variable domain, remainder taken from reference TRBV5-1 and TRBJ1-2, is KAGVTQTPRYLIKTRGQQVTLSCSPISGHRSVSWYQQTPGQGLQFLFEYFSETQRNKGNFPGRFSGRQFSNSRSEMNVSTLELGDSALYLCASSLEGDRRDYGYTFGSGTRLTVV.

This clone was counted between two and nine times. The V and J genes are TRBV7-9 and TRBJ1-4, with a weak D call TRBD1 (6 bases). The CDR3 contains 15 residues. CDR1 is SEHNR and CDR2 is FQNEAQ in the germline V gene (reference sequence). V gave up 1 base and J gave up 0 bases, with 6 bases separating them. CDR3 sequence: CASSLGTATNEKLFF. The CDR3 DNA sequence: TGTGCCAGCAGCTTAGGGACAGCAACTAATGAAAAACTGTTTTTT.

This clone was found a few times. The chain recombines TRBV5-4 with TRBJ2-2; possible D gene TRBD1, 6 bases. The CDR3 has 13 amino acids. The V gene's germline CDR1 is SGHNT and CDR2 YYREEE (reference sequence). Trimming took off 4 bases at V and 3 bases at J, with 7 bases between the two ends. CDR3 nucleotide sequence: TGTGCCAGCAGCCGACAGGACACCGGGGAGCTGTTTTTT. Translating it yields CASSRQDTGELFF.

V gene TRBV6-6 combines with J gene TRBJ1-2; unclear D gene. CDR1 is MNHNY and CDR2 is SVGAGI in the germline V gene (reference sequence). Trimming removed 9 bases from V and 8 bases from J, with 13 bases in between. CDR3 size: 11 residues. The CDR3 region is CASKPAVGYTF. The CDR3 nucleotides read TGTGCCAGTAAACCCGCGGTAGGCTACACCTTC.

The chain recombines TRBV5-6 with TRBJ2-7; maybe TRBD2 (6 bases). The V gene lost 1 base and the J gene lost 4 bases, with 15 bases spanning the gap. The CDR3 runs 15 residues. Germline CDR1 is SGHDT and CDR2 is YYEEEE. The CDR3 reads CASSLYSAGLYEQYF. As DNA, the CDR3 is TGTGCCAGCAGCTTGTACAGTGCGGGATTATACGAGCAGTACTTC.

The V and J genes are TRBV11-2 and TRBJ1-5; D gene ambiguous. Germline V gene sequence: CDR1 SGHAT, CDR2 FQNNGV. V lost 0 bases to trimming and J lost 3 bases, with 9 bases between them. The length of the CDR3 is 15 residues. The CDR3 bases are TGTGCCAGCAGCTTAGACCCCAGGTTCAATCAGCCCCAGCATTTT. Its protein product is CASSLDPRFNQPQHF.

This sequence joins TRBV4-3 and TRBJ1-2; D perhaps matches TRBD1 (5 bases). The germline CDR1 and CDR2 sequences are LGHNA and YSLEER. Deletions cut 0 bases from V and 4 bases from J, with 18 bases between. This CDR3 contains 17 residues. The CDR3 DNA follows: TGCGCCAGCAGCCAAGATCTAAACTGGGGCAGGAGCTATGGCTACACCTTC. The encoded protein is CASSQDLNWGRSYGYTF.

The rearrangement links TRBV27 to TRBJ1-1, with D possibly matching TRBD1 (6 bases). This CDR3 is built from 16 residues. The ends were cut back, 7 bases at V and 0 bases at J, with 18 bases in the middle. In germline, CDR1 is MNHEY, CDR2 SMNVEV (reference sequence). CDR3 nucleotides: TGTGCCAGCAACACGAGACGGGGGGCCATGAACACTGAAGCTTTCTTT. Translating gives CASNTRRGAMNTEAFF.

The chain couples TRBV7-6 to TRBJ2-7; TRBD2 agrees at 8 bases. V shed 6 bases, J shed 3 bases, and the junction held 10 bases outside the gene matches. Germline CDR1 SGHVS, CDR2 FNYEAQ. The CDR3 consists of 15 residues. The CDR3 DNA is TGTGCCAGCAGAAGCTCGGGCGGGAGGATCTACGAGCAGTACTTC. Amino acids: CASRSSGGRIYEQYF.

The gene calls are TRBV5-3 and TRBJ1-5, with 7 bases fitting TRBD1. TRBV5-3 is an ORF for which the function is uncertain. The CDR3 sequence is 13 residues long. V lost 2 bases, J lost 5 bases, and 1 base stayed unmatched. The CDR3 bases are TGTGCCAGAAGCTTAAGGGGGCATCAGCCCCAGCATTTT. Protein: CARSLRGHQPQHF.

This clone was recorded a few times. This chain's CDR3 is CASSQQGRDTGELFF. The CDR3, as DNA: TGCGCCAGCAGCCAACAGGGGCGGGACACCGGGGAGCTGTTTTTT. The V and J genes are TRBV4-1 and TRBJ2-2, with a weak D call TRBD1 (6 bases). CDR1 is MGHRA, CDR2 YSYEKL, per germline. The length of the CDR3 is 15 residues. The V end lost 2 bases, the J end lost 3 bases, and 10 bases lay between the germline ends.

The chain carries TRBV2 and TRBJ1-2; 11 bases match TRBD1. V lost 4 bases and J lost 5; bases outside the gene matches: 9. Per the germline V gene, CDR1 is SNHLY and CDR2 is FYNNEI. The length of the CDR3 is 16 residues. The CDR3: CASSGRGGQGAYGYTF. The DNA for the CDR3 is TGTGCCAGCAGTGGAAGGGGAGGACAGGGGGCGTATGGCTACACCTTC.

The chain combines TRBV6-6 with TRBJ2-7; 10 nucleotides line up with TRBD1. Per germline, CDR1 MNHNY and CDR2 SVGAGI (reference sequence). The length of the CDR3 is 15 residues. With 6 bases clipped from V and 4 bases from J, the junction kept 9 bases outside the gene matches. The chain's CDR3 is CASSPDWTGGYEQYF. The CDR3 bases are TGTGCCAGCAGCCCGGATTGGACAGGGGGATACGAGCAGTACTTC.